This TCR beta chain stems from a study of spatial heterogeneity in lung cancer. Study as a whole: Fewer alpha-chain than beta-chain sequences were consistently detected. Findings and limits, study-wide: At resection, ubiquitous expanded tumor TCRs appeared in blood more than at follow-up.

TCRdb re-called the 5' RACE reads with MiXCR, one entry per CDR3 protein. The data show around 66,000 distinct CDR3 sequences, about 6.3% seen once. Specified time point: sample taken at primary tumor resection. Samples were obtained from around 72 donors, all untreated early-stage non-small cell lung cancer patients. Sequencing covered unsorted whole RNA taken from tumor, nontumor lung or frozen PBMC. This CDR3 has 16 residues. The V gene end was trimmed by 3 bases and the J gene end by 2 bases; junction bases not matched to a gene: 4. Germline CDR1 LNHDA, CDR2 SQIVND (reference sequence). Concerning this clonotype itself: Its antigen is currently unknown.

This receptor was identified in a female donor with early-stage non-small cell lung cancer. The chain uses TRBV19 and TRBJ2-1, with 10 bases matching TRBD2. This specimen consisted of PBMCs, obtained at surgery. CDR3 loop: CASSISSGGAYNEQFF. As DNA, the CDR3 is TGTGCCAGTAGTATCTCTAGCGGGGGAGCCTACAATGAGCAGTTCTTC. The whole variable domain, remainder taken from reference TRBV19 and TRBJ2-1, is DGGITQSPKYLFRKEGQNVTLSCEQNLNHDAMYWYRQDPGQGLRLIYYSQIVNDFQKGDIAEGYSVSREKKESFPLTVTSAQKNPTAFYLCASSISSGGAYNEQFFGPGTRLTVL.